This T cell receptor beta chain stems from a study of cytomegalovirus exposure and HLA in healthy donors (dated by TCRdb to 2015 to 2018). For the study in its entirety: An earlier analysis of 587 of the donors reported under 300 Gb of sequence data and about 120 million unique TCR beta sequences obtained from roughly 180 million T cells. A later analysis re-examined previously published TCR beta repertoires from roughly 720 donors and added high-resolution HLA genotyping to investigate patterns of TCR occurrence. An earlier analysis of 450 to 750 of the donors used high-throughput TCR beta sequencing to judge whether each TCR beta V gene segment behaved as functional or pseudogenic. Among 300 to 500 genotyped donors of the cohort, an average of approximately 200,000 unique TCR beta nucleotide sequences was sequenced per donor, of which about 18% were non-productive. High-throughput TCR immunosequencing, statistical association of individual TCRs with disease status, and machine learning were combined to predict cytomegalovirus infection status. Of the roughly 410 genotyped donors, 75% to 85% were placed in the genetic ancestry cluster associated with self-reported Caucasian donors. Class I and class II HLA loci were covered by the typing at four-digit resolution. A later genetic analysis used genome-wide SNP genotypes for about 60% of the roughly 700 donors, treating that subset as a discovery cohort. Because of strong linkage in the cohort, a few DR-DQ haplotypes were treated as single units for association and clustering. An early release that covered 500 to 800 HLA-typed donors contained approximately 300 gigabases of sequencing data and about 84 million unique TCR sequences. Typing coverage varied by locus: roughly 629-640 donors for A, B, C, DRB1 and DQB1; about 520 for DQA1; some 610 for DPA1; 450 to 480 for DPB1. A separate validation cohort of 90 to 150 different subjects was used in addition to the roughly 700-subject first cohort. Every repertoire in the discovery cohort had been generated on one and the same sequencing platform. Alongside the repertoire data, information on donor age, sex, ethnicity and CMV serostatus was compiled. The study used immunosequencing to profile the T cell repertoires of about 670 subjects and linked those repertoires to cytomegalovirus serostatus. Rather than drawing on any new phenotypic data, the later analysis identified candidate immune exposures from TCR beta sequences and the way those sequences occurred across donors. The study was designed to test whether signatures of past pathogen exposure could be identified by cataloging public T cell receptors. Here is what the overall study found, with its caveats: Across donors, most TCR sequences were observed very rarely, whereas some public TCRs were present in many individuals. The classifier was reported to diagnose cytomegalovirus status with high specificity and sensitivity in both the original cohort and the validation cohort. In an earlier analysis of approximately 600 of the donors, most TCR beta V segments were observed in productive rearrangements about 87% or about 30% of the time, broadly matching IMGT annotations. A cluster of highly shared sequence variants was judged likely to be a technical artifact of the sequencing pipeline. A total of fewer than 200 TCR beta chains were listed by the study as associated with cytomegalovirus. Because counts were too low, some 17 rarely observed V segments, including chromosome 9 orphons, were excluded from the earlier analysis of some 540 of the donors. Only TCR beta chains were sequenced in this cohort, and the absence of alpha or paired-chain data limited detectable features. A later analysis found that TCR association rates varied across HLA loci, with DRB1 alleles showing the most associated TCRs and HLA-C alleles the fewest. A later analysis reported that several top co-occurrence clusters appeared linked to parvovirus B19, influenza, CMV and Epstein-Barr virus. Because HLA typing was missing for some donors at each locus, association tests included only the typed subset. It was suggested by the authors that the approach could potentially be generalized to other disease states and immunological phenotypes. A later genetic analysis associated a missense DCLRE1C variant with V-gene and J-gene trimming of TCR beta chains, and an independent cohort replicated the association. Compared with the roughly 700-donor mean, donors in an Asian-associated ancestry cluster had fewer N-insertions in productive TCRs, according to a later genetic analysis. Most CMV-associated TCR beta chains appeared to be HLA-restricted in a later analysis, and the HLA associations seemed to be driven largely by CMV exposure. A further reported finding was that TCR beta sequences accurately predicted the HLA-A and HLA-B alleles for most subjects in the first cohort. Some IMGT-functional V segments, including TRBV6-2 and TRBV6-3, could not be told apart with the 87-base-pair reads, so those segments were excluded. In a later analysis, HLA-associated TCR beta chains showed more clonal expansion and lower generation probabilities than non-associated chains that were equally common. In a later analysis, 16,951 TCR beta sequences were associated with specific HLA alleles at a false discovery rate of 0.05. Sequencing depth was assumed to be roughly uniform across donors in the presence/absence analyses, though that assumption may not hold. Correlated functional status among segregating V segments might reflect linkage disequilibrium, but an unknown experimental factor could not be ruled out. When HLA alleles, especially DR and DQ, strongly co-occurred, attributing TCR associations to individual alleles was difficult. A few of the identified cytomegalovirus-associated TCR beta chains were confirmed in vitro to be specific for cytomegalovirus antigens. Immune exposure information for the cohort was limited to CMV serostatus.

Preparation of the library involved the immunoSEQ multiplex PCR assay. For the multiplex PCR, a mixture combining 60 forward primers for TCR Vbeta segments and 13 reverse primers for TCR Jbeta segments was used. A multiplex PCR assay on genomic DNA amplified the CDR3 region of rearranged TCR beta genes. The amplified TCR beta libraries were sequenced on the Illumina HiSeq System as 87-base-pair reads. The paper's processing steps were these. A later analysis counted approximately 76 million unique TCR beta chains across the 500 to 850 repertoires, and 10 million to 11 million of these chains were shared by at least two donors. Raw reads were error-corrected and collapsed into unique sequences by a nearest-neighbor algorithm in which closely related sequences were merged to remove PCR and sequencing errors. V, D and J gene segments were assigned by aligning CDR3 sequences to IMGT reference sequences. For a sequence to be retained, a match of at least six nucleotides to both a V gene segment and a J gene segment was required. Rearrangements were classified as productive when the CDR3 lacked stop codons and remained in frame with V and J, and all other rearrangements were classified as non-productive. CDR3 was defined by IMGT convention, running from the second conserved V-encoded cysteine to the conserved J-encoded phenylalanine. In an earlier analysis of more than 550 of the donors, sequences lacking an unambiguous match to a single V gene segment were excluded. An earlier analysis of a few hundred of the donors classified V segments as functional when productive rearrangements were above 56.7% and as segregating when the standard deviation between donors was above 5%. To diagnose cytomegalovirus status from the catalog of TCR beta chain sequences, a statistical classification framework was built. In a later analysis, TCR nucleotide sequences were compared against IMGT/GENE-DB human TR gene sequences so that V and J genes could be assigned. Using the TCRdist pipeline, a later analysis assigned CDR3 sequences along with most-parsimonious VDJ recombination scenarios. In a later analysis, every TCR beta chain was defined by the combination of its CDR3 amino acid sequence and its V-gene family, and reads without a unique V-gene family were dropped. In a later analysis, 450 to 600 highly shared, low-generation-probability nucleotide sequences were removed to address suspected cross-contamination and a sequencing artifact. In a later analysis, a clonal expansion index for each public chain was calculated from normalized within-repertoire ranks of inferred template counts. In a later analysis, generation probabilities were computed with a VDJ recombination model fitted to out-of-frame rearrangements, and the resulting probabilities were checked against IGoR. In a later analysis, TCR-TCR, TCR-HLA and TCR-CMV co-occurrence was scored with hypergeometric tests, and a repertoire-size bias correction was applied to TCR pairs. To estimate false discovery rates, a later analysis permuted the HLA or CMV assignments 20 times. In a later analysis, co-occurring TCRs were grouped using DBSCAN, and TCRdist sequence similarity was added for clustering within HLA-allele-positive subsets. Co-occurrence clustering excluded repertoires with fewer than 30,000 or more than 120,000 public chains, plus five with anomalous nucleotide sharing. TCRdb provides this immuneACCESS table in a form limited to in-frame rearrangements. Some clones are lacking; in checked studies, under half of them reflect an unresolved V gene, and why the rest are absent is not known. Clone size and V and J calls were adopted from that table, with D and trimming inferred from the DNA. The sample records about 160,000 clones, around nine tenths of which are singletons. Of the sample, 0.7% to 1% is held by the ten largest clones.

The CDR3 goes from the cysteine to the phenylalanine over 13 residues. The read is trimmed to its CDR3 DNA, 39 bases read in frame from base 1. Per the germline V gene, SGHAT is the CDR1 and FQNNGV is the CDR2. V loses 1 base of germline sequence and J loses 9 bases, and the interval between the two ends is 9 bases. For this clone: This receptor's antigen is unknown. No base quality information exists; no much larger clone differs at one position.

The cohort consisted of more than 650 healthy bone marrow donors. Cohort members were all nominally healthy when sampled, although unrecorded immune exposures were likely present. The donor tested CMV seronegative and was one of the 352 seronegative cohort members. A peripheral blood sample was provided by each donor, and peripheral blood mononuclear cells were used for TCR beta sequencing. The Qiagen DNeasy Blood Extraction Kit was used to extract genomic DNA from the blood cell samples. Here the chain combines TRBV11-2 and TRBJ2-2; confidence is insufficient to name the D gene. The sequence was obtained from a woman in her 30s in good health and CMV-seronegative. The specimen was PBMCs. CDR3 sequence: CASSLGASRELFF. The bases read TGTGCCAGCAGCTTAGGGGCTTCAAGGGAGCTGTTTTTT.